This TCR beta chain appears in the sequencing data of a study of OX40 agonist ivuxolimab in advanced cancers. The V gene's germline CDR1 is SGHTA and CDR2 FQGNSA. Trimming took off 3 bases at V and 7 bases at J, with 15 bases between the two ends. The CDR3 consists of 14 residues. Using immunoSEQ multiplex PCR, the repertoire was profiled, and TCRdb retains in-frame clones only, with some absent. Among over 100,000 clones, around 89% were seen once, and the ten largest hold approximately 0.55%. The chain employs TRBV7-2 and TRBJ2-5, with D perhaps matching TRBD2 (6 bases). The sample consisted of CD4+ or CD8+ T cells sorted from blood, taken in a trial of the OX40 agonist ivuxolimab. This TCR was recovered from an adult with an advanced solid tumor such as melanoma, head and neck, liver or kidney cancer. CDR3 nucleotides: TGTGCCAGCAGCTTCCGGGACGCGGGGCGGACCCAGTACTTC. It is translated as CASSFRDAGRTQYF.